These T cell receptor beta chains were read from a single sample in a study of blood T cell repertoires in COVID-19. TCRdb keeps only in-frame clones here, not all; method: immunoSEQ multiplex PCR. The data show approximately 260,000 clones, with around nine tenths seen just once and under 2.5% held by the top ten. Specimen: PBMCs or T cells enriched from blood (not recorded which). Receptors originate from a woman between 18 and 30 years old who had recovered from COVID-19. Each CDR3 is given with its conserved first and last residue. The D gene is left open where the match is weak.

J gene	V gene	D gene	CDR3 protein
TRBJ1-6	TRBV14	NA	CASSQDQGQRLNSPLHF
TRBJ1-1	TRBV3-1/TRBV3-2	NA	CASSRIAGLQNTEAFF
TRBJ1-1	TRBV19	NA	CASSIYGGGEAFF
TRBJ1-3	TRBV18	NA	CASSPVAGAVGNTIYF
TRBJ1-1	TRBV7-2	NA	CASSLVTGSSTEAFF
TRBJ1-6	TRBV11-2	TRBD1	CATSTRGRRDSPLHF
TRBJ2-2	TRBV6-1	NA	CASSDPGAGELFF
TRBJ1-3	TRBV6-6	NA	CASSYSENTIYF
TRBJ1-6	TRBV14	NA	CASSSFTGGFRNSPLHF
TRBJ1-1	TRBV28	NA	CASRLTGRDFEAFF
TRBJ2-7	TRBV6-2/TRBV6-3	NA	CASSWAGREQYF
TRBJ2-3	TRBV7-3	TRBD2	CASSLLAGGTDTQYF
TRBJ1-5	TRBV4-2	NA	CASSQARVYQPQHF
TRBJ2-5	TRBV6-5	TRBD1	CASGRGLEETQYF
TRBJ1-1	TRBV5-5	NA	CASTVQGLFTEAFF
TRBJ1-6	TRBV25-1	NA	CASSLGGLSAPNSPLHF
TRBJ1-1	TRBV5-1	TRBD1	CASSLGPTGGNTEAFF
TRBJ2-1	TRBV9	TRBD2	CASSVGTTGNNEQFF
TRBJ1-5	TRBV5-8	NA	CASSLDRVQPQHF
TRBJ1-1	TRBV27	TRBD1	CASSLRGQYLLGEAFF
TRBJ1-5	TRBV19	TRBD1	CASSSTGAAVGNQPQHF
TRBJ2-7	TRBV6-4	NA	CASSDGPGYEQYF
TRBJ1-6	TRBV27	TRBD1	CASSSPPGQNSPLHF
TRBJ2-5	TRBV4-2	TRBD2	CASSQDLLTSGEETQYF
TRBJ1-3	TRBV6-1	NA	CASSFGNTIYF
TRBJ1-2	TRBV27	TRBD1	CASSLRQGDGYTF
TRBJ1-5	TRBV6-1	NA	CASSVLPGWRNQPQHF
TRBJ1-2	TRBV5-4	NA	CASSTGEVYGYTF
TRBJ2-2	TRBV11-3	TRBD2	CASSLGSGKGTGELFF